This T cell receptor (beta chain) was recovered during a study of blood T cell repertoires in COVID-19. The assay was immunoSEQ multiplex PCR, and TCRdb's table has in-frame clones only and misses some. The table lists approximately 240,000 clones, 75% to 90% of them singletons. The CDR3 covers 18 residues. J lost 2 bases, V lost 4 bases, and 14 bases had no gene match. Germline values: CDR1 MDHEN, CDR2 SYDVKM. Everyone who took part was roughly 18 to 95 years old, and they came from roughly 25 US areas. Membership in each cohort depended on participant-reported clinical history. This sequence originates from a woman under 30 in a cohort exposed to, infected with or recovered from COVID-19 (not recorded which). The source material was PBMCs or T cells enriched from blood (not recorded which). The chain has TRBV28 and TRBJ1-2; 9 positions match TRBD1. CDR3 loop: CASSSTPGQGGGNYGYTF. CDR3 nucleotides: TGTGCCAGCAGTTCCACTCCGGGACAGGGAGGGGGAAACTATGGCTACACCTTC.